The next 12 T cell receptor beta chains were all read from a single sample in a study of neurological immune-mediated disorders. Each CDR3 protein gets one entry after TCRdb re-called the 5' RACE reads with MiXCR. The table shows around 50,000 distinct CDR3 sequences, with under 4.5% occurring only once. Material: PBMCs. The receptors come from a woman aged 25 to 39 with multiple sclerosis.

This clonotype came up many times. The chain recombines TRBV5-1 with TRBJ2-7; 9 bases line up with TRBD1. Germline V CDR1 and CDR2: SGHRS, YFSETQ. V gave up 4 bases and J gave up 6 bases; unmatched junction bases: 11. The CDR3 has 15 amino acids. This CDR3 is CASSPGDREIPEQYF. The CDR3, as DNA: TGCGCCAGCAGCCCAGGGGACAGGGAGATTCCCGAGCAGTACTTC.

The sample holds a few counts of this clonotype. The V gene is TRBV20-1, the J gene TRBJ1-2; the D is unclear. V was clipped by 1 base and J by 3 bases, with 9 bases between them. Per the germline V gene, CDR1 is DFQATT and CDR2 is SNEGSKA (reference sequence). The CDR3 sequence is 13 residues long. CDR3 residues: CSARAMTHYGYTF. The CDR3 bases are TGCAGTGCTAGAGCCATGACTCACTATGGCTACACCTTC.

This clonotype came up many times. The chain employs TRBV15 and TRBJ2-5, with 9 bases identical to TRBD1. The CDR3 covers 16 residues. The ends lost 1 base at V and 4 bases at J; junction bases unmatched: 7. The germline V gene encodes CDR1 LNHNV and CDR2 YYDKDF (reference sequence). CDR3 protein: CATSRGEPGQGETQYF. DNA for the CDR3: TGTGCCACCAGCAGAGGTGAGCCGGGACAGGGAGAGACCCAGTACTTC.

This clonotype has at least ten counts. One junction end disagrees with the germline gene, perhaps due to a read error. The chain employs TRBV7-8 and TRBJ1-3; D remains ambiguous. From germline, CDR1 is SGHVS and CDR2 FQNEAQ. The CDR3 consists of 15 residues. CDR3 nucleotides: TGTGCCAGCAGCATAGCAGCGACCTCTGGAAACACCATATATTTT. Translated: CASSIAATSGNTIYF.

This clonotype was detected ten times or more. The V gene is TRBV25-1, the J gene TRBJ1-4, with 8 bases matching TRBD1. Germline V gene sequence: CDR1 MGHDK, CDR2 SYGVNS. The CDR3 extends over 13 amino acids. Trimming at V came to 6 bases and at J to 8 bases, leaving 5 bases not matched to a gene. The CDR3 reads CASSRTGTEKLFF. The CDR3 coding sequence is TGTGCCAGCAGCCGGACAGGGACAGAAAAACTGTTTTTT. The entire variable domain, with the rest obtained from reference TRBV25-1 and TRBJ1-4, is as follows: EADIYQTPRYLVIGTGKKITLECSQTMGHDKMYWYQQDPGMELHLIHYSYGVNSTEKGDLSSESTVSRIRTEHFPLTLESARPSHTSQYLCASSRTGTEKLFFGSGTQLSVL.

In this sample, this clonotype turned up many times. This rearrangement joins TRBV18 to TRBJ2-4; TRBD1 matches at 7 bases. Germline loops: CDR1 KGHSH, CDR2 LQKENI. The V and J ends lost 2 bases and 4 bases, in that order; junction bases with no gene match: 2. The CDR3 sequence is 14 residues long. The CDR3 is CASSPNRGKNIQYF. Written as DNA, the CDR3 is TGTGCCAGCTCACCAAACAGGGGAAAAAACATTCAGTACTTC.

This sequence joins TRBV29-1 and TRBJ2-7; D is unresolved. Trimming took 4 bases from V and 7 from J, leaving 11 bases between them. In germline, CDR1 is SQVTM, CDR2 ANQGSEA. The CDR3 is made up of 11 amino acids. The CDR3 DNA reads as TGCAGCGTTGCACCTGGGGAAGAGCAGTACTTC. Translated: CSVAPGEEQYF.

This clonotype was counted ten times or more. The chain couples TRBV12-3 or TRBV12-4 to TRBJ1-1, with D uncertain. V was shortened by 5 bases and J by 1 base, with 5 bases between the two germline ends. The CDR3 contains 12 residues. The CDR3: CASSPANTEAFF. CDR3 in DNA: TGTGCCAGCAGTCCTGCGAACACTGAAGCTTTCTTT.

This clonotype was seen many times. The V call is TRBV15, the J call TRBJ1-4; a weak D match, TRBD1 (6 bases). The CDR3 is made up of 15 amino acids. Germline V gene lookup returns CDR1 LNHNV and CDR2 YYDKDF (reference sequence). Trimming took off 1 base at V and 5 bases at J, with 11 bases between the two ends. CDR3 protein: CATSRVGGRNEKLFF. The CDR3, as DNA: TGTGCCACCAGCAGAGTGGGGGGGCGGAATGAAAAACTGTTTTTT. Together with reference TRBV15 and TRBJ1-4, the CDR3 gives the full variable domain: DAMVIQNPRYQVTQFGKPVTLSCSQTLNHNVMYWYQQKSSQAPKLLFHYYDKDFNNEADTPDNFQSRRPNTSFCFLDIRSPGLGDTAMYLCATSRVGGRNEKLFFGSGTQLSVL.

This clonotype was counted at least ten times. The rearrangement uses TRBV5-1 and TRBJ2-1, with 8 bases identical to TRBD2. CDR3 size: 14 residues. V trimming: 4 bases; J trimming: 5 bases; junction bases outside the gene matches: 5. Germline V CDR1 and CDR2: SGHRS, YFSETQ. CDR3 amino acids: CASSTGLAHNEQFF. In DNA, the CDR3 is TGCGCCAGCAGCACAGGACTAGCCCACAATGAGCAGTTCTTC.

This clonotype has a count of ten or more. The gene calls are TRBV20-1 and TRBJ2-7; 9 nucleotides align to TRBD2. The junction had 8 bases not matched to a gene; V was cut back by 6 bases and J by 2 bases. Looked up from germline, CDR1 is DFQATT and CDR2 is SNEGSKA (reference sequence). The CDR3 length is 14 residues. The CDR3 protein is CSALASGMPYEQYF. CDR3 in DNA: TGCAGTGCCTTAGCTAGCGGGATGCCCTACGAGCAGTACTTC.

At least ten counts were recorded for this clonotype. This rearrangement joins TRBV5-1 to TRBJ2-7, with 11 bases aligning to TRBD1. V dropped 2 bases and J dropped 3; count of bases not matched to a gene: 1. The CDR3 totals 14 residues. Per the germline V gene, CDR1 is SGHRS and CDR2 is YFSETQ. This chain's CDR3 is CASSFGTGGYEQYF. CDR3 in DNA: TGCGCCAGCAGCTTCGGGACAGGGGGCTACGAGCAGTACTTC. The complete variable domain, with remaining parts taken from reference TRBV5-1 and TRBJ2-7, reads KAGVTQTPRYLIKTRGQQVTLSCSPISGHRSVSWYQQTPGQGLQFLFEYFSETQRNKGNFPGRFSGRQFSNSRSEMNVSTLELGDSALYLCASSFGTGGYEQYFGPGTRLTVT.